These T cell receptor beta chains were read from a single sample in a study of T cell responses to AZD1222 COVID-19 vaccine. The table came from immunoSEQ multiplex PCR; TCRdb's copy has only in-frame clones and leaves some out. The top ten hold around 3.2% of the sample, which has about 70,000 clones, around nine tenths seen once. The material was peripheral blood, obtained 28 days after the second AZD1222 dose. The receptors shown here come from an adult who received the AZD1222 COVID-19 vaccine. The CDR3 runs from the conserved cysteine through the conserved F or W.

V | CDR3
TRBV28 | CASRKGQDTDTQYF
TRBV10-3 | CAISGGTGPYEQYF
TRBV9 | CASRQGQGPDTQYF
TRBV5-1 | CARLPGPSYNEQFF
TRBV29-1 | CSVRAVTVNTEAFF
TRBV5-1 | CASSLEGQGVTDTQYF
TRBV30 | CAWTGGPDSPLHF
TRBV27 | CASSLKVLMGTGFGLGYTF
TRBV12-3/TRBV12-4 | CASSFVNYGYTF
TRBV30 | CAWSDAPGPVNTEAFF
TRBV3-1/TRBV3-2 | CASSAPGLARGPYF
TRBV2 | CASSVEQSGEQYF
TRBV2 | CASVPRVDQPQHF
TRBV12-3/TRBV12-4 | CASRKIGTNTIYF
TRBV5-6 | CASSWRLVRFSGAHNEQFF
TRBV11-2 | CASSLEGGSTDTQYF
TRBV5-1 | CASSLNAGETQYF
TRBV12-3/TRBV12-4 | CASKRQAPFGQYF
TRBV10-3 | CAISDTASGRAGWSYNEQFF
TRBV24-1 | CATSDATATAIAGTSTDTQYF
TRBV5-6 | CASSLPRDRAYVGEKLFF
TRBV5-1 | CASSPGTSGGADTQYF
TRBV12-3/TRBV12-4 | CASNTGSHTEAFF
TRBV19 | CASSLIGTSGQGISYEQYF
TRBV9 | CASSVLAGGGEQFF
TRBV27 | CASSLSGTANQPQHF
TRBV3-1/TRBV3-2 | CASSQEKAVPYEQYF
TRBV3-1/TRBV3-2 | CASSHLKGIDYNEQFF
TRBV7-9 | CASSLGQSTDTQYF
TRBV3-1/TRBV3-2 | CASSQTGNEQFF
TRBV5-1 | CASSLVGPGETQYF
TRBV3-1/TRBV3-2 | CASSQVYSSGSRVSDEQYF
TRBV29-1 | CSGGLGSTEAFF
TRBV24-1 | CATSDKRGSTDTQYF
TRBV5-4 | CASSLIVSPSSYEQYF
TRBV20-1 | CSAGQGEPQHF
TRBV7-9 | CASSLTDSNQPQHF
TRBV7-8 | CASSLSLWDEEAFF
TRBV11-3 | CASTELAGGLAGELFF
TRBV19 | CASKQNTEAFF
TRBV29-1 | CSVGSGTEAFF
TRBV30 | CAWSRPHTDTQYF
TRBV9 | CASSTGTSGRETGELFF
TRBV10-1 | CASSEGSLTDEQYF
TRBV12-3/TRBV12-4 | CASNSDSSTEAFF
TRBV6-5 | CASSYSGGTEAFF
TRBV28 | CASSLVLFTAGSYEQYF
TRBV2 | CAKASISGNTIYF
TRBV9 | CASSVEKEGSRDTQYF
TRBV2 | CASKEQGWYGYTF
TRBV19 | CASSLYRGENTGELFF
TRBV13 | CASSLGPGTDNTEAFF
TRBV7-9 | CASSSDYSYNEQFF
TRBV7-9 | CASSPSSGNTIYF